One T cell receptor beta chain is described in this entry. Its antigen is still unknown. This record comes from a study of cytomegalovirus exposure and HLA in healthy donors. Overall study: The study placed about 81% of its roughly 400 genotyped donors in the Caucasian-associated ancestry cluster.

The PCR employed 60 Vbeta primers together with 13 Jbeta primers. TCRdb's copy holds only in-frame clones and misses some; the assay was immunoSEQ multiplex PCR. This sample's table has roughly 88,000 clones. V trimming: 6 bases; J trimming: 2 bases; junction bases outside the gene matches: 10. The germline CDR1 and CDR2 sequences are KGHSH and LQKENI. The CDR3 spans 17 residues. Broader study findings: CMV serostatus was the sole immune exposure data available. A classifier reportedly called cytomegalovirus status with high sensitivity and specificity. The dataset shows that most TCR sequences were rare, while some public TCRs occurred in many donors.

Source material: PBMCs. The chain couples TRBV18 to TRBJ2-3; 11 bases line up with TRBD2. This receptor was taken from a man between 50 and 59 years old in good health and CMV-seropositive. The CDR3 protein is CASSPRLAGRPTDTQYF. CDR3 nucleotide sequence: TGTGCCAGCTCCCCTAGACTAGCGGGGCGACCCACAGATACGCAGTATTTT.